The entry below describes one T cell receptor beta chain. Its antigen is undetermined. CDR3 length equals 14 residues. Germline V gene lookup returns CDR1 SGHRS and CDR2 YFSETQ. J gave up 4 bases and V 2 bases, and 3 bases lay outside the gene matches. The assay was immunoSEQ multiplex PCR, and TCRdb's table has in-frame clones only and misses some. The top ten clones hold about 1.1% of a sample with about 45,000 clones, around 80% of them seen once. The sample belongs to a study of memory B cells and T cells in multiple sclerosis. Separate sequencing covered autoproliferating (CFSE-dim) and non-proliferating (CFSE-high) T cells from stimulus-free culture. Pooled replicate wells came from 50 million to 60 million CFSE-labeled PBMCs cultured 6 to 8 days without stimulus. CFSE at about 0.5 uM labeled the PBMCs, which were then cultured unstimulated. The study's findings and limits: Shared clonotype counts depended on differing compartment clone-set sizes and were normalized.

The receptor was derived from a human donor with multiple sclerosis. The chain joins TRBV5-1 to TRBJ2-5, with 9 bases fitting TRBD1. Sequencing was done on a sample of PBMCs from blood kept in culture. CDR3 protein: CASSFGQGLETQYF. CDR3 nucleotide sequence: TGCGCCAGCAGCTTCGGACAGGGGCTAGAGACCCAGTACTTC.